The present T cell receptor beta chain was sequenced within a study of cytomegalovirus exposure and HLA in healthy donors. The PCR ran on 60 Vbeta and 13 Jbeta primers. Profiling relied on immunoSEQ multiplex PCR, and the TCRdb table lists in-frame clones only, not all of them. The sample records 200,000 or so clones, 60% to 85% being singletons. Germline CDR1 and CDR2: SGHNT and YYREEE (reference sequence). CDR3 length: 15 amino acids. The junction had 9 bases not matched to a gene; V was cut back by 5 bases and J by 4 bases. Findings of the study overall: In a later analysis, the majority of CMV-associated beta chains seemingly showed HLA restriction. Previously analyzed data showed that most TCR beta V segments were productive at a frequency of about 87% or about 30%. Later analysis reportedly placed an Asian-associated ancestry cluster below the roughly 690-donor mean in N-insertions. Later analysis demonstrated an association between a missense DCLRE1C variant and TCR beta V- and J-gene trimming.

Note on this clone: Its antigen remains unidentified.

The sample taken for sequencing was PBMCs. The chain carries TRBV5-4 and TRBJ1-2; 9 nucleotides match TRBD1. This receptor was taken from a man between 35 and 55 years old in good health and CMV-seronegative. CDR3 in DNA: TGTGCCAGCAGGAAATTTACAGGGGGCTTCTATGGCTACACCTTC. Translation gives CASRKFTGGFYGYTF.